Detailed here is one T cell receptor beta chain. No cognate antigen has been identified for it. Base-call qualities are not available, and no considerably larger clone is one nucleotide away. The data originate from a study of blood T cell repertoires in COVID-19 (dated by TCRdb to the early 2020s). As for the study more broadly: The collaborator samples originated in the United States, Italy and Spain and spanned the acute and convalescent phases of COVID-19. HLA class I and class II types, where available, came from metadata supplied by the sample provider rather than from assay-based typing. Samples came from the ongoing ImmuneRACE study (first 160 participants) plus 1,254 subjects from 6 global collaborators. Subjects who had been exposed to COVID-19, were actively infected with it, or had recovered from it provided the deeply sampled blood TCRbeta repertoires that made up the dataset. The prospective study material was composed of cDNA or gDNA derived from T cells, B-cell-depleted T cells, or PBMCs. The repertoires were released in a freely available public database meant as a resource for research on the immune response to SARS-CoV-2. Nearly every sample came with metadata listing a de-identified subject ID, COVID-19 status, age in years and sex. The paper as a whole reports these results and caveats: The quantity of clinical and demographic metadata differed by source and by participant and was supplied without curation.

Collaborating institutions collected whole blood in K2EDTA tubes following their own protocols. Collaborator samples were shipped for TCRbeta analysis as frozen whole blood, isolated PBMCs, or DNA extracted from either sample type. There are 15 amino acids in the CDR3, from cysteine to phenylalanine inclusive. Left in the record is the CDR3 DNA by itself, 45 bases read in frame from the first base. The germline V gene (reference sequence) sets CDR1 to GTSNPN and CDR2 to SVGIG. Trimming at the junction amounts to 3 bases on V and 2 bases on J, and the germline ends lie 17 bases apart. TCRbeta CDR3 regions were amplified from genomic DNA by means of the immunoSEQ Assay, a bias-controlled multiplex PCR. The paper's processing steps were these. The number of nucleated cells in each sample was estimated from the amplification of reference gene primers within the assay. Sequence reads were collapsed and filtered to measure the absolute abundance of every unique TCRbeta CDR3 rearrangement. For each sample, productive Simpson clonality was calculated as the square root of Simpson's diversity index over productive rearrangements. Sourced from immuneACCESS, this table was stored by TCRdb with only in-frame sequences that have V and J called. A share of the clones is absent; for the studies checked, an unresolved V gene accounts for under half, and the remainder has no known explanation. V, J and clone size derive from that table, while D and trimming were established from the DNA sequence. In this sample the table shows tens of thousands of clones, roughly 89% of which occur a single time. 11% to 15% of the sample is in the top ten clones.

This sequence uses TRBV30 and TRBJ2-7, and perhaps TRBD2 as D gene, on 6 matching bases. The sequenced sample was peripheral blood. This receptor was identified in a man between 65 and 79 years old with active or convalescent COVID-19. In nucleotide form, the sequence is TGTGCCTGGAGAACTCCGGGACTTACTACCTACGAGCAGTACTTC. Protein translation: CAWRTPGLTTYEQYF.